The text below deals with one T cell receptor (beta chain). The data originate from a study of blood T cell repertoires in COVID-19. Measured with immunoSEQ multiplex PCR; TCRdb has only the in-frame clones, and not every one. The table lists more than 65,000 clones, roughly 80% of them singletons, with around 9.4% in the top ten. This CDR3 contains 13 residues. With 5 bases clipped from V and 7 bases from J, the junction kept 3 bases outside the gene matches. CDR1 SGHTA and CDR2 FQGNSA come from the germline V gene. The chain links TRBV7-2 to TRBJ1-3; 9 nucleotides align to TRBD1. The clonotype was recovered from a woman in her forties or fifties with acute or convalescent COVID-19. Sequenced input: peripheral blood. The CDR3 loop reads CASSRDRVNTIYF. DNA for the CDR3: TGTGCCAGCAGCCGGGACAGGGTGAACACCATATATTTT.